The TCR beta chain described here comes from a study of immune evolution from preneoplasia to lung adenocarcinoma. Study background: HLA loss of heterozygosity: about 7% AIS, over 12% MIA, around 35% ADC, none AAH.

Details on this clone: What it binds is not known.

With V trimmed by 8 bases and J by 1 base, 10 bases remained unmatched. The CDR3 spans 15 residues. Germline CDR1 and CDR2: GTSNPN and SVGIG (reference sequence). After pathologic assessment, macro-dissection selected premalignant or tumor cells for extraction. Profiled with immunoSEQ multiplex PCR; TCRdb holds only in-frame clones, not every one. The sample has 10,000 or so clones, around 79% seen once. Study-level points and caveats: Later-stage lesions appeared to have more T cells, more diversity, less clonality. Top clone share appeared to fall from AAH through AIS, MIA, adenocarcinoma.

Sequencing was done on a sample of FFPE minimally invasive lung adenocarcinoma tissue. This TCR was recovered from a donor aged 70 or over with lung adenocarcinoma. The chain carries TRBV30 and TRBJ2-5; 10 nucleotides line up with TRBD2. In DNA form, the CDR3 reads TGTGCCACCCAAAGACTAGCGGGTTCCCAAGAGACCCAGTACTTC. Its protein is CATQRLAGSQETQYF.